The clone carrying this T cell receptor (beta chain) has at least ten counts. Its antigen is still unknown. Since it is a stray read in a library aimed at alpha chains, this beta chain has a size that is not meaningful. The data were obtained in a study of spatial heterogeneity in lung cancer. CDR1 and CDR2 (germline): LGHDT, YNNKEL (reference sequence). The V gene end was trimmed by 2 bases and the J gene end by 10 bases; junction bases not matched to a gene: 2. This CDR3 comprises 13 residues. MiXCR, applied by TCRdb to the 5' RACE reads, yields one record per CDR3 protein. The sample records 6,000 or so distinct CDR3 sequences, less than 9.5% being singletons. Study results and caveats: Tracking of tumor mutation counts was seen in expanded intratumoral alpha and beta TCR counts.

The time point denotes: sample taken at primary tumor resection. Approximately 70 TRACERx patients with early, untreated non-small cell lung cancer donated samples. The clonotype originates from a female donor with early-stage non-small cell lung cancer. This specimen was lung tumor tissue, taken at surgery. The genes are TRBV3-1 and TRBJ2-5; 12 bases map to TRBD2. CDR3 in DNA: TGTGCCAGCAGCCAAACTAGCGGGGGGTTCCAGTACTTC. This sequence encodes CASSQTSGGFQYF.